Listed below are T cell receptor beta chains from one sample, sequenced in a study of OX40 agonist ivuxolimab in advanced cancers. Profiling relied on immunoSEQ multiplex PCR, and the TCRdb table lists in-frame clones only, not all of them. Here the sample spans nearly 50,000 clones, 92% being singletons. The specimen was CD4+ or CD8+ T cells sorted from blood, collected in a trial of the OX40 agonist ivuxolimab. The receptors were gathered from an adult with an advanced solid tumor such as melanoma, head and neck, liver or kidney cancer. Both conserved end residues are part of each CDR3. D genes are given only for firm matches. Expanded clones are given a class, and other clones once, few, many or no size at all.

clone_size j_call cdr3_length v_call d_call cdr3_aa cdr3_nt
. TRBJ2-2 15 TRBV15 TRBD1 CATSADRGRIGELFF TGTGCCACCAGCGCGGACAGGGGGCGAATCGGGGAGCTGTTTTTT
. TRBJ2-7 14 TRBV5-8 TRBD1 CASSSRDRDYEQYF TGTGCCAGCAGCTCGAGGGACAGGGACTACGAGCAGTACTTC
. TRBJ2-5 15 TRBV7-9 . CASSLLIGAGETQYF TGTGCCAGCAGCTTATTAATCGGGGCGGGTGAGACCCAGTACTTC
. TRBJ1-1 14 TRBV4-1 TRBD1 CASSQEQGATEAFF TGCGCCAGCAGCCAAGAACAGGGGGCTACTGAAGCTTTCTTT
. TRBJ2-1 14 TRBV7-3 TRBD2 CASSISGIYNEQFF TGTGCCAGCAGCATTAGCGGGATCTACAATGAGCAGTTCTTC
few TRBJ1-1 13 TRBV10-1 . CASSESTGNEAFF TGCGCCAGCAGTGAGTCAACAGGGAATGAAGCTTTCTTT
once TRBJ1-3 13 TRBV6-5 . CASSYAGQDTIYF TGTGCCAGCAGTTACGCGGGGCAGGACACCATATATTTT
. TRBJ2-5 15 TRBV7-9 . CASSTLARDAETQYF TGTGCCAGCAGCACCTTAGCCCGTGACGCAGAGACCCAGTACTTC
. TRBJ2-7 14 TRBV7-9 TRBD1 CASSPPGQGYEQYF TGTGCCAGCAGCCCCCCGGGACAGGGTTACGAGCAGTACTTC
. TRBJ1-5 17 TRBV4-1 . CASSPLHRRTGYQPQHF TGCGCCAGCAGCCCTCTGCATCGGAGAACCGGCTATCAGCCCCAGCATTTT